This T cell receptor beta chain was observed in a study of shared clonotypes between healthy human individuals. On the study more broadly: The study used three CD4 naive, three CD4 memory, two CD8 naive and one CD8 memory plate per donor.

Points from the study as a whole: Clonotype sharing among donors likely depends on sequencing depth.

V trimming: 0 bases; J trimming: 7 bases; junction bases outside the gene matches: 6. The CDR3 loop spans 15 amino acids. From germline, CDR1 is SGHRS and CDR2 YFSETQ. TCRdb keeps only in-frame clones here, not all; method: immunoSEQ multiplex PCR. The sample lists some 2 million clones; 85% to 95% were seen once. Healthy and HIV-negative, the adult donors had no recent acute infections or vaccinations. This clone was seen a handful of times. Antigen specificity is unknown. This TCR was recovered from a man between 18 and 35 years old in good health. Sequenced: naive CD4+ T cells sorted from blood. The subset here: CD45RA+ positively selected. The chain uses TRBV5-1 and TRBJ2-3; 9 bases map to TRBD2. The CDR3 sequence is CASSLGSGGPNTQYF. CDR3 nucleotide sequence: TGCGCCAGCAGCTTGGGAAGCGGGGGGCCAAATACGCAGTATTTT.